This T cell receptor (beta chain) was captured in a study of control samples from healthy donors and cancer patients. Germline CDR1 and CDR2: WSHSY and SAAADI. The V end was cut by 3 bases, the J end by 3 bases, with 15 bases between. The CDR3 contains 15 residues. Clones were read by immunoSEQ multiplex PCR, and TCRdb kept only the in-frame ones, dropping some. The table records some 130,000 clones, roughly 92% of them present only once. The chain has TRBV10-2 and TRBJ2-7, with TRBD1 as a possible D gene (6 bases). Sequenced material: blood. The receptor was isolated from a young man in good health. In nucleotides, the CDR3 is TGCGCCAGCAGTGATCGAGGACAGACGAACTACGAGCAGTACTTC. Protein: CASSDRGQTNYEQYF.